Listed here are 20 T cell receptor beta chains from one sample, sequenced in a study of regulatory T cells in long-lasting Graves disease. Combining iRepertoire HTBI primers with Arm-PCR of CDR3 regions, the authors built TCR beta libraries. TCRdb independently ran MiXCR on the multiplex PCR reads; one entry per CDR3 protein. The sample shows approximately 540,000 distinct CDR3 sequences, approximately 12% of them seen only once. This sample's time point: newly diagnosed GD, antithyroid drugs for less than 3 months. The TCR library used RNA extracted from PBMCs. These data also featured in a second study, about T cells in Graves' hyperthyroidism and ophthalmopathy.

This specimen was peripheral blood mononuclear cells (PBMCs), taken at new diagnosis, from a patient treated with antithyroid drugs. All receptors come from a woman aged 25 to 45 with Graves disease.

This clonotype showed up many times. The rearrangement links TRBV6-5 to TRBJ1-2; D might be TRBD1 (5 bases). Trimming removed 0 bases at V and 4 bases at J, with 15 bases between. The germline V gene encodes CDR1 MNHEY and CDR2 SVGAGI. The CDR3 extends over 16 amino acids. CDR3 DNA: TGTGCCAGCAGTTACTCGACAGCCTCGATAGCCTATGGCTACACCTTC. It translates to CASSYSTASIAYGYTF.

In this sample, this clonotype turned up many times. The rearrangement uses TRBV6-2 or TRBV6-3 and TRBJ1-4; 7 positions agree with TRBD1. The junction had 7 bases not matched to a gene; V was cut back by 2 bases and J by 7 bases. CDR1 is MNHEY, CDR2 SVGEGT, per germline. This CDR3 has 15 residues. In DNA form, the CDR3 reads TGTGCCAGCAGTTACAGTGAGACAGGGAGTGAAAAACTGTTTTTT. Protein product: CASSYSETGSEKLFF.

This clonotype was observed many times. The chain combines TRBV20-1 with TRBJ2-1; possible D gene TRBD2, 6 bases. V was shortened by 1 base and J by 3 bases, with 13 bases between the two germline ends. This CDR3 comprises 15 residues. Per the germline V gene, CDR1 is DFQATT and CDR2 is SNEGSKA (reference sequence). The CDR3 sequence is CSARGETGDYNEQFF. The CDR3 nucleotides read TGCAGTGCTAGAGGTGAAACGGGGGACTACAATGAGCAGTTCTTC.

This clonotype appeared many times. The V gene is TRBV19, the J gene TRBJ2-3; TRBD1 might be the D (5 bases). Trimming removed 4 bases from V and 7 bases from J, with 18 bases in between. Germline V gene sequence: CDR1 LNHDA, CDR2 SQIVND (reference sequence). This CDR3 comprises 15 residues. The CDR3 nucleotides are TGTGCCAGTAGTAGGGCAGGGCCAGCTACAAATACGCAGTATTTT. It specifies CASSRAGPATNTQYF.

This clonotype has ten or more counts. The rearrangement uses TRBV7-8 and TRBJ1-4; D remains ambiguous. The CDR3 is 15 residues long. From germline, CDR1 is SGHVS and CDR2 FQNEAQ. Trimming took off 2 bases at V and 4 bases at J, with 11 bases between the two ends. The CDR3 loop reads CASSLTLRGNEKLFF. The CDR3 coding sequence is TGTGCCAGCAGCTTAACCCTCCGGGGTAATGAAAAACTGTTTTTT.

The sample holds many counts of this clonotype. This rearrangement joins TRBV24-1 to TRBJ2-1; unclear D gene. The CDR3 loop spans 16 amino acids. Trimming removed 4 bases from V and 2 bases from J, with 14 bases in between. Germline CDR1 is KGHDR and CDR2 is SFDVKD. For the CDR3, the DNA is TGTGCCACCAGTGAGACCAGACCCGGGCCCTACAATGAGCAGTTCTTC. Protein: CATSETRPGPYNEQFF.

The table lists this clonotype with a few counts. This chain links TRBV12-5 with TRBJ1-1; D is unclear. The V and J ends lost 0 bases and 10 bases respectively, with 12 bases between them. Germline loops: CDR1 LGHNT, CDR2 FRNRAP. The CDR3 runs to 13 residues. CDR3 protein: CASGLVGLFSAFF. Here the CDR3 DNA reads TGTGCTAGTGGTTTGGTTGGTTTATTTTCAGCTTTCTTT. The variable domain in full, completed from reference TRBV12-5 and TRBJ1-1, reads DARVTQTPRHKVTEMGQEVTMRCQPILGHNTVFWYRQTMMQGLELLAYFRNRAPLDDSGMPKDRFSAEMPDATLATLKIQPSEPRDSAVYFCASGLVGLFSAFFGQGTRLTVV.

The chain uses TRBV28 and TRBJ1-1, with unresolved D. The V end lost 2 bases, the J end lost 3 bases, and 16 bases lay between the germline ends. The CDR3 is 16 residues long. Germline lookup yields CDR1 MDHEN and CDR2 SYDVKM. Here the CDR3 DNA reads TGTGCCAGCAGTTTACGGGGTGTCACGAGGTACACTGAAGCTTTCTTT. Amino acid sequence: CASSLRGVTRYTEAFF.

This chain joins TRBV4-1 and TRBJ1-6; a possible D gene is TRBD1 (5 bases). The germline V and J ends were trimmed by 1 base and 10 bases, with 23 bases remaining between them. The CDR3 consists of 18 residues. CDR1 is MGHRA and CDR2 is YSYEKL in the germline V gene. The CDR3 DNA reads TGCGCCAGCAGCCAAGCGGGGCATGGGGCGCGTGGAGGCTCACCCCTCCACTTT. Its protein is CASSQAGHGARGGSPLHF.

This clonotype appeared many times. The genes are TRBV18 and TRBJ2-1; D unclear. V lost 0 bases and J 4 bases, leaving 4 bases between the germline ends. Germline V lookup: CDR1 KGHSH, CDR2 LQKENI. CDR3 size: 13 residues. The CDR3 sequence is CASSPPNYNEQFF. The DNA for the CDR3 is TGTGCCAGCTCACCACCCAATTACAATGAGCAGTTCTTC.

This clonotype was counted at least ten times. The chain joins TRBV27 to TRBJ2-3; D remains ambiguous. V was pared by 4 bases and J by 1 base, with 12 bases between. Germline values: CDR1 MNHEY, CDR2 SMNVEV (reference sequence). The CDR3 loop spans 15 amino acids. This CDR3 reads CASSSTSDRTDTQYF. The CDR3 coding sequence is TGTGCCAGCAGTTCGACCTCCGACCGCACAGATACGCAGTATTTT.

The CDR3 is CASSSGTGTGGTYGQYF. The CDR3 DNA reads TGTGCCAGCAGCTCCGGGACCGGGACAGGGGGAACTTACGGCCAGTACTTC. This chain connects TRBV9 to TRBJ2-7, with TRBD1 matching over 11 bases. This CDR3 comprises 17 residues. Germline V gene data show CDR1 as SGDLS and CDR2 as YYNGEE. The J segment lost 10 bases and the V segment lost 4 bases, leaving 19 bases of the junction unmatched.

This clonotype showed up just a few times. As DNA, the CDR3 is TGTGCCAGCTCACCATCCTCTATCTCTGGAAACACCATATATTTT. It is translated as CASSPSSISGNTIYF. The chain couples TRBV18 to TRBJ1-3; no firm D call. Germline V gene lookup returns CDR1 KGHSH and CDR2 LQKENI. The V end lost 2 bases, the J end lost 0 bases, and 8 bases lay between the germline ends. This CDR3 has 15 residues. The complete variable domain, with remaining parts taken from reference TRBV18 and TRBJ1-3, reads NAGVMQNPRHLVRRRGQEARLRCSPMKGHSHVYWYRQLPEEGLKFMVYLQKENIIDESGMPKERFSAEFPKEGPSILRIQQVVRGDSAAYFCASSPSSISGNTIYFGEGSWLTVV.

The rearrangement uses TRBV9 and TRBJ2-5; the D call may be TRBD1 or TRBD2 (5 bases each). The CDR3 contains 14 residues. The germline gives CDR1 SGDLS, CDR2 YYNGEE. V shed 1 base and J shed 4 bases, with 11 bases lying between them. This CDR3 is CASSVRQRGETQYF. The CDR3, as DNA: TGTGCCAGCAGCGTAAGACAGAGGGGAGAGACCCAGTACTTC.

The chain combines TRBV4-3 with TRBJ1-5, with D perhaps matching TRBD1 (6 bases). Germline V gene sequence: CDR1 LGHNA, CDR2 YSLEER. The CDR3 has 16 amino acids. Trimming cost V 0 bases and J 3 bases, with 12 bases left between them. The CDR3 spells CASSQDYRANNQPQHF. The CDR3 DNA reads as TGCGCCAGCAGCCAAGATTACAGGGCGAACAATCAGCCCCAGCATTTT.

In this sample, this clonotype turned up a few times. V is TRBV14 and J is TRBJ1-2, with D possibly matching TRBD1 (5 bases). Germline lookup yields CDR1 SGHDN and CDR2 FVKESK. This CDR3 region has 13 residues. V was trimmed by 4 bases and J by 7 bases, leaving 13 bases between them. CDR3 sequence (DNA): TGTGCCAGCAGCCCCCAGGGTGTTGGTGGCTACACCTTC. This translates into CASSPQGVGGYTF. The full variable domain, completed using reference TRBV14 and TRBJ1-2, is EAGVTQFPSHSVIEKGQTVTLRCDPISGHDNLYWYRRVMGKEIKFLLHFVKESKQDESGMPNNRFLAERTGGTYSTLKVQPAELEDSGVYFCASSPQGVGGYTFGSGTRLTVV.

There are a few counts of this clonotype. CDR3: CASKKDGRVSFYNEQFF. CDR3 nucleotides: TGTGCCAGCAAAAAAGACGGCCGGGTTTCATTTTACAATGAGCAGTTCTTC. The rearrangement links TRBV6-2 or TRBV6-3 to TRBJ2-1; D ambiguous. In germline, CDR1 is MNHEY, CDR2 SVGEGT. V shed 7 bases and J shed 4 bases, with 23 bases lying between them. The CDR3 extends over 17 amino acids.

This clonotype was counted many times. This chain uses TRBV20-1 with TRBJ2-5; D ambiguous. Germline V gene data show CDR1 as DFQATT and CDR2 as SNEGSKA (reference sequence). The CDR3 has 14 amino acids. The ends were cut back, 2 bases at V and 4 bases at J, with 14 bases in the middle. CDR3 loop: CSARRTEEGETQYF. The CDR3, as DNA: TGCAGTGCTAGAAGGACGGAAGAAGGAGAGACCCAGTACTTC.

This clonotype was seen only a few times. The chain joins TRBV13 to TRBJ2-7, with a tentative D call TRBD1 (7 bases). The CDR3 covers 14 residues. Germline CDR1 PRHDT, CDR2 FYEKMQ (reference sequence). Trimming removed 2 bases from V and 3 bases from J, with 11 bases in between. The chain's CDR3 is CASSLSQGGYEQYF. The CDR3 nucleotides read TGTGCCAGCAGCTTAAGTCAGGGGGGCTACGAGCAGTACTTC.

In this sample, this clonotype turned up a few times. The chain joins TRBV19 to TRBJ2-7; D might be TRBD1 (5 bases). CDR1 is LNHDA, CDR2 SQIVND, per germline (reference sequence). V dropped 3 bases and J dropped 3 bases, with 15 bases sitting between them. CDR3 length equals 15 residues. The CDR3 spells CASSIQGFPVYEQYF. The CDR3 nucleotides are TGTGCCAGTAGTATTCAGGGTTTCCCTGTCTACGAGCAGTACTTC.